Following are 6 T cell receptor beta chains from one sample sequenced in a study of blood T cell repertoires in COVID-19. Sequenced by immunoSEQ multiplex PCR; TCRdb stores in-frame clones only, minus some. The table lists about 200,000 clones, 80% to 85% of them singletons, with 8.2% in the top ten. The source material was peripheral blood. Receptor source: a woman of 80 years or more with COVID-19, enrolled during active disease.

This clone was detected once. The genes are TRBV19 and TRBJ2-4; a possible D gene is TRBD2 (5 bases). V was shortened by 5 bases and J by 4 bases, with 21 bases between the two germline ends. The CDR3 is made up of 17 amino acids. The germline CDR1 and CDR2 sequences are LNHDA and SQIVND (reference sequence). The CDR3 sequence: CASSSNRPREAKNIQYF. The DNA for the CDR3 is TGTGCCAGTAGTTCCAATCGTCCTCGGGAAGCGAAAAACATTCAGTACTTC.

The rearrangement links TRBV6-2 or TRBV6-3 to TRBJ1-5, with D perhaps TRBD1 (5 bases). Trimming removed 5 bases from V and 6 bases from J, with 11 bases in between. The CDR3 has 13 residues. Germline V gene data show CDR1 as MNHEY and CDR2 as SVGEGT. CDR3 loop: CASSRGESQPQHF. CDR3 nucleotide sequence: TGTGCCAGCAGTCGGGGGGAAAGTCAGCCCCAGCATTTT.

Here the CDR3 reads CASSGRQGARELFF. CDR3 in DNA: TGTGCCAGCAGCGGTAGACAGGGGGCCAGGGAGCTGTTTTTT. V is TRBV3-1 (or the pseudogene TRBV3-2) and J is TRBJ2-2; 10 bases fit TRBD1. The CDR3 is made up of 14 amino acids. Germline-derived CDR1 and CDR2 are LGHDT and YNNKEL (reference sequence). J was trimmed by 9 bases and V by 5 bases; bases with no gene match: 6.

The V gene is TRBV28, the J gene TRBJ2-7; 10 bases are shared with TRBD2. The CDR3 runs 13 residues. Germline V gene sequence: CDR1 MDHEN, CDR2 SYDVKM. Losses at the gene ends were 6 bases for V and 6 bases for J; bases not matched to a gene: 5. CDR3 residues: CASRLAGGSEQYF. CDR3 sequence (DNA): TGTGCCAGCAGATTAGCGGGAGGTTCCGAGCAGTACTTC. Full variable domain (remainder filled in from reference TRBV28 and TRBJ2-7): DVKVTQSSRYLVKRTGEKVFLECVQDMDHENMFWYRQDPGLGLRLIYFSYDVKMKEKGDIPEGYSVSREKKERFSLILESASTNQTSMYLCASRLAGGSEQYFGPGTRLTVT.

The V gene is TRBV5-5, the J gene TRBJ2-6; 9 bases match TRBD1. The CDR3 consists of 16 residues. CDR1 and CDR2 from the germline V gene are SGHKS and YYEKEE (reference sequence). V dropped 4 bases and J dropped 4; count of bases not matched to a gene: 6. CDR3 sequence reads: CASSQGTGTGANVLTF. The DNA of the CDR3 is TGTGCCAGCAGCCAGGGGACAGGGACGGGGGCCAACGTCCTGACTTTC.

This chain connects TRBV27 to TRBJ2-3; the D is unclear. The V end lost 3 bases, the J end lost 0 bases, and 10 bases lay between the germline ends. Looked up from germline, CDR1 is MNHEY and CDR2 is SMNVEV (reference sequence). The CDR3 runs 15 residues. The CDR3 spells CASSLRSASTDTQYF. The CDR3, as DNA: TGTGCCAGCAGTTTGAGGAGTGCTAGCACAGATACGCAGTATTTT.